Listed below are T cell receptor beta chains from one sample, sequenced in a study of blood T cell repertoires in COVID-19. Sequenced by immunoSEQ multiplex PCR; TCRdb stores in-frame clones only, minus some. The profile shows about 170,000 clones, 84% of them singletons. The sequenced material came from peripheral blood. The receptors were sampled from a woman aged 70-85 years with COVID-19, enrolled during active disease. Both conserved end residues are part of each CDR3. The order of the fields is D gene, V gene, clone size, J gene, CDR3 DNA, CDR3 protein. A D gene is named only where the DNA matches it firmly. Size tells how often a clone was seen (once, few, many) or the class of an expanded clone, and some rows leave it out.

>-|TRBV6-6|-|TRBJ1-1
TGTGCCAGCAGTCAAAAGGCGGGGGGCACTATGAACACTGAAGCTTTCTTT
CASSQKAGGTMNTEAFF
>TRBD1|TRBV30|-|TRBJ1-2
TGTGCCTGGAGTGTAGGGGTTGGAGGGGGCGACACCACCTTC
CAWSVGVGGGDTTF
>-|TRBV10-3|once|TRBJ1-1
TGTGCCATCAGTGTTTTGGGAGACACTGAAGCTTTCTTT
CAISVLGDTEAFF
>-|TRBV9|once|TRBJ1-2
TGTGCCAGCAGCGTAGGGGCTCTCCCTGGGGGGTATGGCTACACCTTC
CASSVGALPGGYGYTF
>TRBD2|TRBV3-1/TRBV3-2|once|TRBJ2-3
TGTGCCAGCAGCCCCCATATAGCGGGAGTGAGCACAGATACGCAGTATTTT
CASSPHIAGVSTDTQYF
>-|TRBV6-5|once|TRBJ2-1
TGTGCCAGCATGTCGCAGGGAAATGAGCAGTTCTTC
CASMSQGNEQFF
>TRBD1|TRBV29-1|-|TRBJ1-1
TGCAGCGTCTCACAGGGGGCAACTGAAGCTTTCTTT
CSVSQGATEAFF
>-|TRBV7-8|-|TRBJ2-3
TGTGCCAGCAGCCCGGACTCGGATACGCAGTATTTT
CASSPDSDTQYF
>-|TRBV5-1|-|TRBJ1-2
TGCGCCAGCAGCTCCGGGGGGGGGCTCTATGGCTACACCTTC
CASSSGGGLYGYTF
>-|TRBV2|-|TRBJ1-6
TGTGCCAGCTACCGAGGGTATCACCTCCACTTT
CASYRGYHLHF
>TRBD1|TRBV5-6|-|TRBJ2-3
TGTGCCAGCAGCTGGGAACAGGGGCAGAATACGCAGTATTTT
CASSWEQGQNTQYF
>-|TRBV4-1|-|TRBJ1-1
TGCGCCAGCAGCCTACAGAGACAGGAGCTTGAAGCTTTCTTT
CASSLQRQELEAFF
>TRBD1|TRBV6-5|-|TRBJ1-2
TGTGCCAGCAGGGACAGGGGCAGCTATGGCTACACCTTC
CASRDRGSYGYTF
>TRBD2|TRBV9|-|TRBJ2-3
TGTGCCAGCAGCGCGGTGCGGGGGGTGGGCACAGATACGCAGTATTTT
CASSAVRGVGTDTQYF
>TRBD1|TRBV5-6|-|TRBJ1-1
TGTGCCAGCAGCTGGGACAGCGACACTGAAGCTTTCTTT
CASSWDSDTEAFF
>-|TRBV11-2|-|TRBJ1-5
TGTGCCAGCAGCTTGGACGGACTCCTGAATCAGCCCCAGCATTTT
CASSLDGLLNQPQHF
>-|TRBV1|-|TRBJ2-4
TGCACCAGCAGCCAAGAAACCCGGGGGGGAGGAAACATTCAGTACTTC
CTSSQETRGGGNIQYF
>-|TRBV5-1|-|TRBJ1-3
TGCGCCAGCAGCTTGTTTTCAGGCCCGAACTCTGGAAACACCATATATTTT
CASSLFSGPNSGNTIYF
>-|TRBV15|-|TRBJ1-1
TGTGCCACCAGCAGAGGGGGAGTGATTGCGGGCTACACTGAAGCTTTCTTT
CATSRGGVIAGYTEAFF
>-|TRBV5-8|once|TRBJ1-4
TGTGCCAGCAGCATGGGACAAATTGCAACTAATGAAAAACTGTTTTTT
CASSMGQIATNEKLFF
>-|TRBV14|-|TRBJ1-1
TGTGCCAGCAGCCAGGCCAGGTCCGGGAACACTGAAGCTTTCTTT
CASSQARSGNTEAFF
>-|TRBV5-1|-|TRBJ1-5
TGCGCCAGCAGCTTCTCGAGTGACACAAATCAGCCCCAGCATTTT
CASSFSSDTNQPQHF
>-|TRBV6-5|-|TRBJ1-2
TGTGCCAGCATTGACTCGACAAGCTATGGCTACACCTTC
CASIDSTSYGYTF
>-|TRBV4-1|-|TRBJ2-1
TGCGCCAGCAGCCAAGTAGGGCGGGATGAGCAGTTCTTC
CASSQVGRDEQFF
>-|TRBV5-1|-|TRBJ2-5
TGCGCCAGCAGCTTGAGGGGGGAGACCCAGTACTTC
CASSLRGETQYF
>TRBD2|TRBV6-5|-|TRBJ2-1
TGTGCCAGCTCGACGGGAGGAAGCGAAAATGAGCAGTTCTTC
CASSTGGSENEQFF
>TRBD1|TRBV10-2|-|TRBJ2-2
TGCGCCAGCAGTGGTCGACAGGGAGCCGGGGAGCTGTTTTTT
CASSGRQGAGELFF
>-|TRBV28|-|TRBJ1-2
TGTGCCAGCAATACCCTGGCAGGTTTGGGCTACACCTTC
CASNTLAGLGYTF
>-|TRBV18|-|TRBJ2-3
TGTGCCAGCTCACCACGACAAAACACAGATACGCAGTATTTT
CASSPRQNTDTQYF
>-|TRBV20-1|-|TRBJ1-2
TGCAGTGCTAGAGATCGGCCGGAGTTACCGTTC
CSARDRPELPF
>-|TRBV4-1|-|TRBJ2-7
TGCGCCAGCAGCCAAGTAGTTAGTCTCGAGCAGTACTTC
CASSQVVSLEQYF
>-|TRBV7-8|few|TRBJ1-1
TGTGCCAGCAGCTTAGTGACAGCGCGAGAAGCTTTCTTT
CASSLVTAREAFF
>TRBD1|TRBV3-1/TRBV3-2|many|TRBJ1-3
TGTGCCAGCAGCCAAGGGACAGGGAAGACAAACACCATATATTTT
CASSQGTGKTNTIYF
>-|TRBV2|once|TRBJ1-4
TGTGCCAGCAGTTGGGTCGGGAATGAAAAACTGTTTTTT
CASSWVGNEKLFF
>-|TRBV27|-|TRBJ1-6
TGTGCCAGCAGGGAGTATAATTCACCCCTCCACTTT
CASREYNSPLHF
>TRBD1|TRBV18|-|TRBJ2-5
TGTGCCAGCTCCCCCGGGACAGGGCAAGAGACCCAGTACTTC
CASSPGTGQETQYF
>-|TRBV7-8|-|TRBJ2-7
TGTGCCAGCAGCTTAGGAGGAGCGGGTTGGTCCTACGAGCAGTACTTC
CASSLGGAGWSYEQYF
>-|TRBV27|-|TRBJ1-1
TGTGCCAGCAGTTTGGCAAGGAACACTGAAGCTTTCTTT
CASSLARNTEAFF
>TRBD1|TRBV28|-|TRBJ1-4
TGTGCCAGCAGTTCCTCGAGGACAGGGCTGAATGAAAAACTGTTTTTT
CASSSSRTGLNEKLFF
>-|TRBV4-2|-|TRBJ1-2
TGTGCCAGCAGCCAATTCGGGGGAACTAACTATGGCTACACCTTC
CASSQFGGTNYGYTF
>-|TRBV28|-|TRBJ1-1
TGTGCCAGCAAGTTCGGTCACGAAGCTTTCTTT
CASKFGHEAFF
>-|TRBV28|-|TRBJ1-3
TGTGCCAGCAGTCTTACAGGGTTTGGAAACACCATATATTTT
CASSLTGFGNTIYF
>-|TRBV3-1/TRBV3-2|-|TRBJ2-7
TGTGCCAGCAGCCAAGATTTGAGCCTAGCAGGCGAGCAGTACTTC
CASSQDLSLAGEQYF
>-|TRBV7-2|-|TRBJ1-5
TGTGCCAGCAGCGCTGGGACAAGCCTGCAGCATTTT
CASSAGTSLQHF
>-|TRBV9|-|TRBJ1-2
TGTGCCAGCAGCGAGAGGGTCCTCAACTATGGCTACACCTTC
CASSERVLNYGYTF
>-|TRBV7-6|-|TRBJ2-3
TGTGCCAGCAGCTCTTCAGGGCTGAGCACAGATACGCAGTATTTT
CASSSSGLSTDTQYF
>-|TRBV7-8|-|TRBJ1-1
TGTGCCAGCAGCCACATAGGGAGGAACACTGAAGCTTTCTTT
CASSHIGRNTEAFF
>TRBD1|TRBV28|-|TRBJ1-2
TGTGCCAGCAGTTTATGGACAGGGAGCGCCGACTCTAACTATGGCTACACCTTC
CASSLWTGSADSNYGYTF
>-|TRBV27|once|TRBJ2-1
TGTGCCAGCAGTCCAGGGATTGAGCAGTTCTTC
CASSPGIEQFF
>-|TRBV3-1/TRBV3-2|-|TRBJ2-6
TGTGCCAGCAGCCCGAGGCGCTCTGGGGCCAACGTCCTGACTTTC
CASSPRRSGANVLTF
>-|TRBV30|-|TRBJ1-2
TGTGCCTGGAGCTTGGTAGTCCGAAGCTATGGCTACACCTTC
CAWSLVVRSYGYTF
>TRBD1|TRBV28|-|TRBJ2-1
TGTGCCAGCAGTTCGACAGGGTCTAGAGAGGATAATGAGCAGTTCTTC
CASSSTGSREDNEQFF
>TRBD1|TRBV6-5|-|TRBJ1-3
TGTGCCAGCAGTCTTACAGGGGTAAACACCATATATTTT
CASSLTGVNTIYF
>-|TRBV30|-|TRBJ2-1
TGTGCCTGGAGGACTAGTGGCTACAATGAGCAGTTCTTC
CAWRTSGYNEQFF